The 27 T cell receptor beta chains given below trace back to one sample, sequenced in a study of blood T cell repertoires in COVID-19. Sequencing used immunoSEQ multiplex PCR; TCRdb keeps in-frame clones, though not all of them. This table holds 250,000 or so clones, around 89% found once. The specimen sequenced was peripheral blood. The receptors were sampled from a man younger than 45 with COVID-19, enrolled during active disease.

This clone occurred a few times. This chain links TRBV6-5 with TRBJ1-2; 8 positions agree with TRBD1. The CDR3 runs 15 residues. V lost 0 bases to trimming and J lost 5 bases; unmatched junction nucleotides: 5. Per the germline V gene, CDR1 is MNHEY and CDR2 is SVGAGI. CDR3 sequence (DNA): TGTGCCAGCAGTTACTCGAGGCAGGGGGCATATGGCTACACCTTC. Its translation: CASSYSRQGAYGYTF.

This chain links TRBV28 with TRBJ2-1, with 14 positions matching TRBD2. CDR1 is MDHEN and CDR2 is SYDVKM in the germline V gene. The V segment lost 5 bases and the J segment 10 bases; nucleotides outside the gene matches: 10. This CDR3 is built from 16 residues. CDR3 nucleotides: TGTGCCAGCAGTCCCTCCGGGACTAGCGGGAGTTTAGAGCAGTTCTTC. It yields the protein CASSPSGTSGSLEQFF.

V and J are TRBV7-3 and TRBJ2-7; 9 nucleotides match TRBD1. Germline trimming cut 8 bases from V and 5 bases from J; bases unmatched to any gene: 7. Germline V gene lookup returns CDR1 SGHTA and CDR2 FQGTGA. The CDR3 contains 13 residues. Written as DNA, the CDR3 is TGTGCCAGCTCGGGACAGGGTAGGAACGAGCAGTACTTC. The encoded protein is CASSGQGRNEQYF. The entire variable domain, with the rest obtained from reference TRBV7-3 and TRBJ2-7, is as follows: GAGVSQTPSNKVTEKGKYVELRCDPISGHTALYWYRQSLGQGPEFLIYFQGTGAADDSGLPNDRFFAVRPEGSVSTLKIQRTERGDSAVYLCASSGQGRNEQYFGPGTRLTVT.

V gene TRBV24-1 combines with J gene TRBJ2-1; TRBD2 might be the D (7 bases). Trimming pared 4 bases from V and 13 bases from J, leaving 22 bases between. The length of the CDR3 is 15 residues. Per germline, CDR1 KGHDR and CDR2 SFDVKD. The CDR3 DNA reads TGTGCCACCAGTGACCCGAGGGGGGAGGGGAGTAGTCAGTTCTTC. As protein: CATSDPRGEGSSQFF.

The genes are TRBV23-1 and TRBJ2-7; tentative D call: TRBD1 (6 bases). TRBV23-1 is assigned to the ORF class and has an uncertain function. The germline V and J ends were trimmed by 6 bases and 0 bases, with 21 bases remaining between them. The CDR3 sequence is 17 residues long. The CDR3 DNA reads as TGCGCCAGCAGCCTCAAGGGGGTGACAGACCGCTCCTACGAGCAGTACTTC. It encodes CASSLKGVTDRSYEQYF.

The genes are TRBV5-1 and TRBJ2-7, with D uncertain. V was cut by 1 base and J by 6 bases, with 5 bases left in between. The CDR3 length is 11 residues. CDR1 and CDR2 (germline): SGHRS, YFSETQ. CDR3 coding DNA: TGCGCCAGCAGCTTGAACAGCGAGCAGTACTTC. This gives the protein CASSLNSEQYF.

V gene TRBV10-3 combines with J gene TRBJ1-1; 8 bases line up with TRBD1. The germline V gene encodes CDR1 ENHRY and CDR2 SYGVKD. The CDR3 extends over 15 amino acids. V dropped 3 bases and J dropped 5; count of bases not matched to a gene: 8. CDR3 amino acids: CAISDSGTGGTEAFF. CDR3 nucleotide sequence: TGTGCCATCAGTGATTCGGGAACAGGGGGAACTGAAGCTTTCTTT.

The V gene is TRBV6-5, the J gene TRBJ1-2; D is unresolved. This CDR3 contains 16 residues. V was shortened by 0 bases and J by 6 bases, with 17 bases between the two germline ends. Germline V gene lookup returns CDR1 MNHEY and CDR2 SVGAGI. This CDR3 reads CASSYSTLLNPDGYTF. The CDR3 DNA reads TGTGCCAGCAGTTACTCGACTCTCCTCAACCCGGATGGCTACACCTTC.

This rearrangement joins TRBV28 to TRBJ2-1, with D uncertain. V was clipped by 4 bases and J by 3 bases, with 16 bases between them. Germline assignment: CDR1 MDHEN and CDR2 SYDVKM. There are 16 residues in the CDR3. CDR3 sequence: CASSSVEEYFYNEQFF. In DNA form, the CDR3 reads TGTGCCAGCAGTTCCGTAGAGGAATACTTCTACAATGAGCAGTTCTTC.

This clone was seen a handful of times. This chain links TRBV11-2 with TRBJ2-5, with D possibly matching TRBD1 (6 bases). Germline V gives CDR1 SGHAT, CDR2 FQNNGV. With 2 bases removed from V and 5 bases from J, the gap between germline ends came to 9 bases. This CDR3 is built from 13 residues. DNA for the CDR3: TGTGCCAGCAGCTTAAACAGGGAGGAGACCCAGTACTTC. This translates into CASSLNREETQYF. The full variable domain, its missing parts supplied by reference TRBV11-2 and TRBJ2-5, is EAGVAQSPRYKIIEKRQSVAFWCNPISGHATLYWYQQILGQGPKLLIQFQNNGVVDDSQLPKDRFSAERLKGVDSTLKIQPAKLEDSAVYLCASSLNREETQYFGPGTRLLVL.

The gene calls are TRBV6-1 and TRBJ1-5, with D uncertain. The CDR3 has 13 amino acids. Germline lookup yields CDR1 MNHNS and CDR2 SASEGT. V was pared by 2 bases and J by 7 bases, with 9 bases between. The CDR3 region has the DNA TGTGCCAGCAGTGAAACCTTTCGGCAGCCCCAGCATTTT. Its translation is CASSETFRQPQHF.

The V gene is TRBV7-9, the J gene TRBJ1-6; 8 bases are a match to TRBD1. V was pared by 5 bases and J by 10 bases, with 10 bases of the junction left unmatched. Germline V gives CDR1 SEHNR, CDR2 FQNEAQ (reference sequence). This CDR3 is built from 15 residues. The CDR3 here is CASSRPGGAGSPLHF. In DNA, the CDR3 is TGTGCCAGCAGCAGACCAGGGGGCGCAGGGTCACCCCTCCACTTT.

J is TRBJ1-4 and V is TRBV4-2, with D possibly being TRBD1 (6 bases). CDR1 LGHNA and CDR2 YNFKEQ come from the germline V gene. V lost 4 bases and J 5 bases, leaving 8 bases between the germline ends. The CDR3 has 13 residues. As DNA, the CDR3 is TGTGCCAGCAGCCCCACAGGGAATGAAAAACTGTTTTTT. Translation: CASSPTGNEKLFF.

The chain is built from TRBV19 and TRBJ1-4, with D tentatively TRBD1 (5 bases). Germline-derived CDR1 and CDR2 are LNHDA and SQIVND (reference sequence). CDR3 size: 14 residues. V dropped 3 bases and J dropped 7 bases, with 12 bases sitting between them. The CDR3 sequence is CASSIQGIGEKLFF. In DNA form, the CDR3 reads TGTGCCAGTAGTATTCAGGGAATAGGTGAAAAACTGTTTTTT.

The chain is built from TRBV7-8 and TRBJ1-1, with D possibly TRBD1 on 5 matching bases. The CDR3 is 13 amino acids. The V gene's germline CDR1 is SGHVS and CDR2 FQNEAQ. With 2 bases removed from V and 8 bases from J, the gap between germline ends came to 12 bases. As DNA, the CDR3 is TGTGCCAGCAGCTTACAAGGGGCTGGGGAAGCTTTCTTT. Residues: CASSLQGAGEAFF.

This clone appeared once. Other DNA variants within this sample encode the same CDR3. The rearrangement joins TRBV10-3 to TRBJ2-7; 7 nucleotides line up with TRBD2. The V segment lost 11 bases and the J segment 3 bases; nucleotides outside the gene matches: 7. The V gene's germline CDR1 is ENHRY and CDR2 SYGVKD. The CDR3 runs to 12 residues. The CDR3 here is CAVRAGSYEQYF. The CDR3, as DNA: TGTGCCGTTCGAGCGGGAAGCTACGAGCAGTACTTC.

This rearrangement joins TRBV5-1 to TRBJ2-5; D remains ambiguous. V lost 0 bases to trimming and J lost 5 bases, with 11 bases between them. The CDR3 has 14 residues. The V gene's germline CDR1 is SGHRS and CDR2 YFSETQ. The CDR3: CASSLEVIGETQYF. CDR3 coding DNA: TGCGCCAGCAGCTTGGAGGTTATCGGGGAGACCCAGTACTTC.

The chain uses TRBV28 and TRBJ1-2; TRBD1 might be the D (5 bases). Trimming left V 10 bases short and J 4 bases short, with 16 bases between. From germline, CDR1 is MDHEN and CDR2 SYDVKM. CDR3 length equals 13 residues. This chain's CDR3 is CATKQAFLYGYTF. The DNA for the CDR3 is TGTGCCACAAAACAGGCCTTTCTCTATGGCTACACCTTC.

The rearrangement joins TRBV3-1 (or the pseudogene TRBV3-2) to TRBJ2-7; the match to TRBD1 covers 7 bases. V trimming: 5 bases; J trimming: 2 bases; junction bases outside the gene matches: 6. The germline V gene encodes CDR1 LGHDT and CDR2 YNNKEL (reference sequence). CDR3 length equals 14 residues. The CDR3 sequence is CASSKQGSPYEQYF. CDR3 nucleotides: TGTGCCAGCAGCAAACAGGGGTCCCCCTACGAGCAGTACTTC.

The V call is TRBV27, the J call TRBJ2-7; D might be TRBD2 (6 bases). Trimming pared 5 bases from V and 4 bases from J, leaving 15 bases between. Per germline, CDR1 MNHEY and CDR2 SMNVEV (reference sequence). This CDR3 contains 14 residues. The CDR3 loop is CASSPQTSFYEQYF. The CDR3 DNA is TGTGCCAGCAGTCCTCAAACTAGCTTTTACGAGCAGTACTTC.

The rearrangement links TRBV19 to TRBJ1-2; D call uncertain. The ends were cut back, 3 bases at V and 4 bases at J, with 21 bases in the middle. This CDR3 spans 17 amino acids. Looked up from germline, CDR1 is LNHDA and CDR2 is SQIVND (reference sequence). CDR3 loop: CASSISAAVGSFYGYTF. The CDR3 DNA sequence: TGTGCCAGTAGTATTAGTGCGGCTGTTGGAAGTTTCTATGGCTACACCTTC.

The CDR3 region is CASSYDRAYGEQYF. In DNA form, the CDR3 reads TGTGCCAGCAGCTACGACAGGGCTTACGGCGAGCAGTACTTC. The rearrangement links TRBV7-9 to TRBJ2-7, with 7 bases fitting TRBD1. Germline CDR1 and CDR2: SEHNR and FQNEAQ (reference sequence). The CDR3 sequence is 14 residues long. V was pared by 4 bases and J by 6 bases, with 9 bases of the junction left unmatched.

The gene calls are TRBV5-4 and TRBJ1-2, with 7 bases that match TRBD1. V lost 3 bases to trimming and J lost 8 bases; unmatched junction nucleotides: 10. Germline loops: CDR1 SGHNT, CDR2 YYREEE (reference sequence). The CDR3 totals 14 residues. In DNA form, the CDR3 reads TGTGCCAGCAGCTGGGGACAGTCAACGGGAGGCTACACCTTC. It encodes CASSWGQSTGGYTF. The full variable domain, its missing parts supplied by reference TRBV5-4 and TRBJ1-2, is ETGVTQSPTHLIKTRGQQVTLRCSSQSGHNTVSWYQQALGQGPQFIFQYYREEENGRGNFPPRFSGLQFPNYSSELNVNALELDDSALYLCASSWGQSTGGYTFGSGTRLTVV.

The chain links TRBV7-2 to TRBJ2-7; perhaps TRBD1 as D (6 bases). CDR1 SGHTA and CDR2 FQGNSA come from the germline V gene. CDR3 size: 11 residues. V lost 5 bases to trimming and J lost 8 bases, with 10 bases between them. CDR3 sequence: CASSEQGKQYF. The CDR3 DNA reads TGTGCCAGCAGCGAACAGGGAAAGCAGTACTTC.

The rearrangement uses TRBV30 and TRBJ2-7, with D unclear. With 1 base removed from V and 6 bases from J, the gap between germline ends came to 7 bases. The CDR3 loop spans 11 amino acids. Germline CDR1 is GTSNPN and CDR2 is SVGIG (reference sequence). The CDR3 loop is CAWSASVEQYF. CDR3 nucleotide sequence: TGTGCCTGGAGTGCATCGGTCGAGCAGTACTTC.

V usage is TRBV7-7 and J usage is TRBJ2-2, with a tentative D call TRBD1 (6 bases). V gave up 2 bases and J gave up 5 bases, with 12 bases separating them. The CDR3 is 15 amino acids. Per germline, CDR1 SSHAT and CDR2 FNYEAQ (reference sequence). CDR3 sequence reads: CASSLSVGGTGELFF. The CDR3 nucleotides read TGTGCCAGCAGCTTATCCGTAGGGGGTACCGGGGAGCTGTTTTTT.

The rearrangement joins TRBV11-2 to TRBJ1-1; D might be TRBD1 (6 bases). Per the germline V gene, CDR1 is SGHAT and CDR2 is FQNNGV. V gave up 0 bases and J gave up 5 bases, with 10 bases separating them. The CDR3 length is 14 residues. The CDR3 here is CASSLEGAWTEAFF. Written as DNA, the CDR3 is TGTGCCAGCAGCTTAGAGGGGGCTTGGACTGAAGCTTTCTTT.